This passage covers 22 T cell receptor beta chains from one sample sequenced in a study of T cell responses to AZD1222 COVID-19 vaccine (dated by TCRdb to about 2021). Preparation of the library involved the immunoSEQ multiplex PCR assay. This is the immuneACCESS table as TCRdb keeps it, with only in-frame sequences that have V and J called. A part of the clones is gone; compared with another copy, unresolved V genes explain less than half, and the rest is unexplained. The sample data list 150,000 to 200,000 clones, and approximately 94% of these were observed just once. Clones ranked in the top ten supply about 1.5% of the sample. Sample time point, as interpreted from the label and publication: about 28 days (+/-7) after the second vaccine dose. Sequencing was performed on peripheral blood, taken 28 days after the second AZD1222 dose. All receptors come from an adult who received the AZD1222 COVID-19 vaccine.

J is TRBJ1-5 and V is TRBV2; 10 nucleotides align to TRBD1. Germline CDR1 SNHLY, CDR2 FYNNEI. The CDR3 runs to 17 residues. With 2 bases clipped from V and 2 bases from J, the junction kept 6 bases outside the gene matches. The CDR3 DNA reads as TGTGCCAGCAGTGAACAGGGACAGGGGTTCGGCAATCAGCCCCAGCATTTT. It codes for CASSEQGQGFGNQPQHF. Looking up the rest from reference TRBV2 and TRBJ1-5 gives the full variable domain: EPEVTQTPSHQVTQMGQEVILRCVPISNHLYFYWYRQILGQKVEFLVSFYNNEISEKSEIFDDQFSVERPDGSNFTLKIRSTKLEDSAMYFCASSEQGQGFGNQPQHFGDGTRLSIL.

This rearrangement joins TRBV18 to TRBJ1-2, with D possibly being TRBD1 (6 bases). The germline V and J ends were trimmed by 2 bases and 2 bases, with 9 bases remaining between them. The CDR3 is 14 amino acids. Germline CDR1 is KGHSH and CDR2 is LQKENI. The CDR3 DNA reads TGTGCCAGCTCACCAACTGACAGGAACTATGGCTACACCTTC. This translates into CASSPTDRNYGYTF.

This sequence joins TRBV6-1 and TRBJ1-5, with 7 bases matching TRBD1. The CDR3 length is 14 residues. V lost 7 bases and J lost 0; bases outside the gene matches: 3. Per the germline V gene, CDR1 is MNHNS and CDR2 is SASEGT. The CDR3 sequence: CASTRQGSNQPQHF. The CDR3, as DNA: TGTGCCAGCACCCGACAGGGTAGCAATCAGCCCCAGCATTTT.

The CDR3 protein is CASSPLGTSGSADTQYF. The CDR3 region has the DNA TGTGCCAGCTCCCCTCTCGGGACTAGCGGGAGCGCAGATACGCAGTATTTT. The chain links TRBV18 to TRBJ2-3; 14 bases are shared with TRBD2. Germline lookup yields CDR1 KGHSH and CDR2 LQKENI. Unmatched junction bases numbered 9, after V lost 6 bases and J lost 4 bases. This CDR3 is built from 17 residues.

This chain connects TRBV6-6 to TRBJ1-1, with D tentatively TRBD1 (6 bases). Germline V lookup: CDR1 MNHNY, CDR2 SVGAGI (reference sequence). The CDR3 runs to 15 residues. V was clipped by 2 bases and J by 0 bases, with 10 bases between them. This chain's CDR3 is CASSYEQGLNTEAFF. CDR3 coding DNA: TGTGCCAGCAGTTACGAACAGGGTCTGAACACTGAAGCTTTCTTT.

The chain links TRBV27 to TRBJ1-2, with 9 bases identical to TRBD1. The CDR3 totals 16 residues. Per germline, CDR1 MNHEY and CDR2 SMNVEV (reference sequence). Germline trimming cut 0 bases from V and 5 bases from J; bases unmatched to any gene: 7. CDR3 region: CASSLSSGQGRYGYTF. The CDR3 nucleotides are TGTGCCAGCAGTTTATCTTCAGGACAGGGGAGGTATGGCTACACCTTC.

The J gene is TRBJ1-3, the V gene TRBV5-1, with D perhaps TRBD1 (5 bases). Germline-derived CDR1 and CDR2 are SGHRS and YFSETQ. The V end was cut by 4 bases, the J end by 0 bases, with 14 bases between. The CDR3 covers 16 residues. The CDR3 region is CASSPGGSSSGNTIYF. CDR3 bases: TGCGCCAGCAGCCCTGGGGGTAGTTCCTCTGGAAACACCATATATTTT.

In this sample, this clone turned up once. This chain uses TRBV19 with TRBJ1-5; D is unclear. The CDR3 sequence is 18 residues long. The V gene lost 6 bases and the J gene lost 3 bases, with 24 bases spanning the gap. Per germline, CDR1 LNHDA and CDR2 SQIVND (reference sequence). In DNA form, the CDR3 reads TGTGCCAGTAGCCATATACCAGTCAGGACGGGGTACAATCAGCCCCAGCATTTT. Amino acids: CASSHIPVRTGYNQPQHF.

V and J are TRBV10-3 and TRBJ2-3; the D gene could be TRBD1 or TRBD2 (5 bases each). V lost 4 bases and J lost 0, with 11 bases in between. Germline CDR1 and CDR2: ENHRY and SYGVKD. CDR3 size: 15 residues. Here the CDR3 reads CAISGLGDSTDTQYF. The CDR3, as DNA: TGTGCCATCAGTGGGCTGGGGGATAGCACAGATACGCAGTATTTT.

The chain couples TRBV7-9 to TRBJ1-1; D call uncertain. Germline V lookup: CDR1 SEHNR, CDR2 FQNEAQ (reference sequence). V lost 7 bases and J 3 bases, leaving 9 bases between the germline ends. There are 12 residues in the CDR3. CDR3 bases: TGTGCCAGCACCCCAGGTTACACTGAAGCTTTCTTT. This codes for CASTPGYTEAFF.

The chain couples TRBV18 to TRBJ1-1, with 9 nucleotides matching TRBD1. The CDR3 covers 14 residues. In germline, CDR1 is KGHSH, CDR2 LQKENI. Trimming cost V 3 bases and J 3 bases; bases outside gene matches: 2. CDR3: CASSPRQGDTEAFF. DNA of the CDR3: TGTGCCAGCTCACCGCGACAGGGGGACACTGAAGCTTTCTTT.

The chain joins TRBV5-1 to TRBJ2-1; D gene uncertain. Trimming left V 0 bases short and J 10 bases short, with 5 bases between. The germline CDR1 and CDR2 sequences are SGHRS and YFSETQ. The length of the CDR3 is 11 residues. The CDR3: CASSLASEQFF. The CDR3 nucleotides are TGCGCCAGCAGCTTGGCGTCAGAGCAGTTCTTC.

The rearrangement joins TRBV20-1 to TRBJ1-2, with unresolved D. Germline CDR1 DFQATT, CDR2 SNEGSKA (reference sequence). V was clipped by 0 bases and J by 4 bases, with 3 bases between them. CDR3 length: 11 residues. This CDR3 is CSAREIYGYTF. CDR3 nucleotide sequence: TGCAGTGCTAGAGAAATCTATGGCTACACCTTC.

J is TRBJ1-1 and V is TRBV5-4, with D possibly TRBD1 on 5 matching bases. V was pared by 0 bases and J by 0 bases, with 12 bases between. Germline CDR1 SGHNT, CDR2 YYREEE (reference sequence). The CDR3 length is 16 residues. CDR3 sequence reads: CASSLEEGGVNTEAFF. CDR3 nucleotides: TGTGCCAGCAGCTTGGAAGAGGGAGGGGTGAACACTGAAGCTTTCTTT.

The chain recombines TRBV2 with TRBJ1-6; no firm D call. Trimming removed 8 bases at V and 10 bases at J, with 18 bases between. This CDR3 has 14 residues. Germline loops: CDR1 SNHLY, CDR2 FYNNEI. This CDR3 reads CASSSARQLSPLHF. As DNA, the CDR3 is TGTGCCAGCTCCTCGGCCCGCCAGTTGTCACCCCTCCACTTT.

This chain uses TRBV27 with TRBJ1-3; the D gene is possibly TRBD1 (5 bases). Germline loops: CDR1 MNHEY, CDR2 SMNVEV (reference sequence). Trimming removed 3 bases from V and 4 bases from J, with 13 bases in between. This CDR3 has 15 residues. The CDR3 protein is CASSFRQSPGNTIYF. CDR3 sequence (DNA): TGTGCCAGCAGTTTTCGACAGTCACCAGGAAACACCATATATTTT.

This chain uses TRBV19 with TRBJ2-1; D may be TRBD2 (6 bases). This CDR3 has 14 amino acids. V dropped 1 base and J dropped 5 bases, with 9 bases sitting between them. The V gene's germline CDR1 is LNHDA and CDR2 SQIVND (reference sequence). The CDR3 region has the DNA TGTGCCAGTAGTATAGGAGGAGGGGACAATGAGCAGTTCTTC. This encodes CASSIGGGDNEQFF.

This clone was counted between two and nine times. CDR3 region: CASSDAGIGGANIQYF. CDR3 sequence (DNA): TGTGCCAGCAGCGACGCAGGTATAGGAGGAGCAAACATTCAGTACTTC. The rearrangement joins TRBV28 to TRBJ2-4; possibly TRBD2 for D (5 bases). V was trimmed by 6 bases and J by 6 bases, leaving 21 bases between them. CDR1 and CDR2 from the germline V gene are MDHEN and SYDVKM. The CDR3 spans 16 residues.

V usage is TRBV19 and J usage is TRBJ1-2; D call uncertain. V was shortened by 6 bases and J by 4 bases, with 15 bases between the two germline ends. The V gene's germline CDR1 is LNHDA and CDR2 SQIVND (reference sequence). The CDR3 length is 14 residues. CDR3 amino acids: CASSADEGSYGYTF. The CDR3 nucleotides read TGTGCCAGTAGCGCGGATGAGGGAAGCTATGGCTACACCTTC.

J is TRBJ1-5 and V is TRBV12-5; 11 bases agree with TRBD1. This CDR3 has 18 residues. The J segment lost 5 bases and the V segment lost 0 bases, leaving 9 bases of the junction unmatched. Germline V CDR1 and CDR2: LGHNT, FRNRAP. This chain's CDR3 is CASGLVAGQGGRHQPQHF. CDR3 DNA sequence: TGTGCTAGTGGTTTGGTAGCGGGACAGGGGGGAAGACATCAGCCCCAGCATTTT.

The chain uses TRBV11-2 and TRBJ2-1; 11 bases match TRBD2. The CDR3 loop spans 16 amino acids. V trimming: 4 bases; J trimming: 5 bases; junction bases outside the gene matches: 7. Per the germline V gene, CDR1 is SGHAT and CDR2 is FQNNGV. CDR3 region: CASSSILAGVHNEQFF. The CDR3 DNA reads TGTGCCAGCAGCTCAATACTAGCGGGAGTTCACAATGAGCAGTTCTTC.

This chain connects TRBV18 to TRBJ2-3, with D unresolved. V lost 2 bases and J lost 4, with 7 bases in between. Germline loops: CDR1 KGHSH, CDR2 LQKENI. The CDR3 spans 13 residues. The DNA of the CDR3 is TGTGCCAGCTCACCAAGGAAGGCAGATACGCAGTATTTT. Its translation: CASSPRKADTQYF.